The clone carrying this T cell receptor (beta chain) has at least ten counts. Its antigen is unknown. The CDR3 contains 17 residues. V shed 3 bases and J shed 0 bases, with 15 bases lying between them. The germline gives CDR1 SGHRS, CDR2 YFSETQ. MiXCR, run by TCRdb on the 5' RACE reads, gives a single entry per CDR3 protein. Of about 160,000 distinct CDR3 sequences in the sample, roughly 18% were seen once. This entry is derived from a study of CD8 T cells in ankylosing spondylitis. Findings of the study overall: The study identified a TCR beta motif of roughly eight highly homologous variants that appeared characteristic of ankylosing spondylitis blood. Earlier studies detected some motif variants in reactive arthritis synovial fluid and blood. Relatively scarce in peripheral blood, disease-linked clones were CD8+.

The chain links TRBV5-1 to TRBJ2-2, with D possibly being TRBD1 (5 bases). The specimen was blood, either unsorted or a sorted T cell fraction (not recorded which). The sequence came from a male donor with ankylosing spondylitis or in good health (not recorded which). The CDR3 loop reads CASSSNPTETNTGELFF. Written as DNA, the CDR3 is TGCGCCAGCAGCTCAAATCCGACAGAGACGAACACCGGGGAGCTGTTTTTT.